This T cell receptor beta chain came from a study of blood T cells in healthy people across ages. In the case of this clonotype: The DNA is omitted, as the CDR3 cannot be located on it reliably, and the CDR3 follows TCRdb's listing.

Germline V CDR1 and CDR2: MGHDK, SYGVNS. The CDR3 spans 15 amino acids, including both terminal residues. Alongside a J-beta primer mix, a sample-barcoded 5' primer served in a second PCR lasting about 7 to 12 cycles. TCRdb recomputed calls from the 5' RACE reads with MiXCR, one row per CDR3 protein. The profile shows about 720,000 distinct CDR3 sequences, 25% of them singletons. A further study also used this sample, focusing on T cells of mothers and their children. As that report states: Sample barcodes and 2-4 random nucleotides were added by the M1S primer of the second PCR.

The material sequenced was blood. This receptor was taken from a boy aged 5-17 years in good health. V is TRBV25-1 and J is TRBJ2-2. The CDR3: CASSEVAIGTGELSF.